This TCR beta chain was found in a study of PD-1 blockade in classical Hodgkin lymphoma (dated by TCRdb to about 2020). General notes on the study: Nivolumab dosing was 3 mg/kg intravenously every 2 weeks, continuing until either disease progression or unacceptable toxicity. A peripheral blood immune signature of response to PD-1 blockade in classical Hodgkin lymphoma was defined using TCR beta sequencing and CyTOF.

Genomic DNA was isolated using the Qiagen DNeasy kit from unsorted PBMCs as well as from negatively selected CD4+ and CD8+ fractions. TCR beta CDR3 regions were amplified by immunoSEQ multiplex PCR using primers annealing to V and J segments. A synthetic immune receptor repertoire was used to minimize amplification bias, and any remaining bias was removed computationally after sequencing. As for the original processing: Custom Python scripts were used to quantify repertoire diversity as the Shannon entropy index. Unsorted, CD4+ and CD8+ repertoires were analyzed separately, except in combined analyses where CD4+ and CD8+ sequences were merged in silico. Clonal expansion was defined as at least a 2-fold frequency increase after treatment relative to C1D1, with a pseudocount of 0.5 for undetected baseline clones. Clones with 0 or 1 copy at C1D1 were classified as singleton clones, and clones with 2 or more copies were classified as non-singleton clones. By matching protein sequences in sorted samples from the same patient, clones expanded in unsorted samples were annotated as CD4+, CD8+ or unknown. Wilcoxon tests were applied to paired samples to test diversity changes from C1D1 to C4D1. The table was pulled from immuneACCESS by TCRdb, which kept in-frame rearrangements only. Such tables lose some clones; where checked, under half of the loss comes from unresolved V genes, and the rest has no known cause. V and J calls and clone size are those listed in that table; D and trimming were worked out from the DNA. The sample table lists some 93,000 clones, roughly nine tenths of them with a count of one. Clones ranked in the top ten supply about 10% of the sample.

What the study reported, not specific to this receptor: The study was limited to a single clinical trial cohort, and causes of repertoire differences, possibly disease activity or prior therapy, remained undefined. CD4+ but not CD8+ TCR diversity rose significantly by C4D1 (p=0.0027 vs p=0.16), most apparent in complete responders (p=0.02). Trial patients achieving complete response had baseline diversity similar to newly diagnosed patients, whereas partial responders and progressors had significantly lower diversity. Baseline TCR diversity was reported as lower in newly diagnosed patients than in healthy donors, and lower still in relapsed/refractory patients. Lower diversity was observed in patients in whom nivolumab was started less than 1 year after ASCT, and these patients were excluded from later analyses so that confounding by immune reconstitution would be avoided.

The trim is 0 bases for V and 5 bases for J, with a gap of 13 bases between the germline ends. Measured from the cysteine to the phenylalanine, the CDR3 is 15 residues long. Only the CDR3 region is kept as DNA, spanning 45 bases read in frame from base 1. The germline V gene provides CDR1 MGHRA and CDR2 YSYEKL. Comments on this clone: Which antigen it targets is not known. Base qualities are not provided; no much larger clone lies one nucleotide away.

Interpreted using the paper, the time point label stands for: cycle 2 day 1 (C2D1) of nivolumab. Every trial patient had relapsed after autologous stem cell transplantation, and cohorts A, B and C differed in prior brentuximab vedotin exposure. The trial cohort included around 56 patients with relapsed/refractory classical Hodgkin lymphoma, and each patient had a best overall response of complete response, partial response or progressive disease. Single-agent nivolumab was administered to trial patients in the multi-cohort phase II CheckMate 205 trial. Best overall response was determined by an independent review committee according to the 2007 International Working Group response criteria. Trial PBMCs were collected immediately before nivolumab initiation (C1D1) and during therapy at cycle 2 day 1 and cycle 4 day 1. Peripheral blood was collected in 8 mL Vacutainer Cell Preparation Tubes, from which PBMCs were isolated by centrifugation and then cryopreserved.

This chain is built from TRBV4-1 and TRBJ2-5, and TRBD1 may be the D gene, going by 6 matching bases. The sequencing here drew on peripheral blood mononuclear cells (PBMCs), taken before the second cycle of nivolumab. This TCR was recovered from a human donor with classical Hodgkin lymphoma. The nucleotides are TGCGCCAGCAGCCAAGACGACAGGCGGGCGGAGACCCAGTACTTC. The encoded protein is CASSQDDRRAETQYF.